The rows below give T cell receptor beta chains drawn from one sample of a study of cytomegalovirus exposure and HLA in healthy donors. Libraries were prepared by immunoSEQ multiplex PCR; TCRdb keeps only in-frame clonotypes and omits some of them. The sample shows nearly 110,000 clones, roughly 80% of them seen only once. Specimen: PBMCs. The receptors shown here come from a man aged 55 to 70 in good health and CMV-seronegative. Each CDR3 is given with its conserved first and last residue. Each record gives: V gene, clone size, J gene, D gene, CDR3 DNA, CDR3 protein. A D gene is named only where the DNA matches it firmly. Size is omitted from some rows. Given values are once, few, many or a class for expanded clones.

v_call: TRBV28; clone_size: .; j_call: TRBJ2-1; d_call: TRBD2; cdr3_nt: TGTGCCAGCAGCCTCGTGGGGGGGGGAATCTACAATGAGCAGTTCTTC; cdr3_aa: CASSLVGGGIYNEQFF
v_call: TRBV2; clone_size: .; j_call: TRBJ2-7; d_call: TRBD1; cdr3_nt: TGTGCCAGCAGCGGACAGGGCTACGAGCAGTACTTC; cdr3_aa: CASSGQGYEQYF
v_call: TRBV5-1; clone_size: .; j_call: TRBJ2-7; d_call: TRBD1; cdr3_nt: TGCGCCAGCAGCAGCAGACAGGGGCCAACCTACGAGCAGTACTTC; cdr3_aa: CASSSRQGPTYEQYF
v_call: TRBV19; clone_size: .; j_call: TRBJ2-2; d_call: .; cdr3_nt: TGTGCCAGTAGTACCATCGGGGAGCTGTTTTTT; cdr3_aa: CASSTIGELFF
v_call: TRBV28; clone_size: .; j_call: TRBJ1-2; d_call: .; cdr3_nt: TGTGCCAGCAGACCTGGACACATCTCTAACTATGGCTACACCTTC; cdr3_aa: CASRPGHISNYGYTF
v_call: TRBV18; clone_size: .; j_call: TRBJ1-2; d_call: TRBD1; cdr3_nt: TGTGCCAGCTCACCAGCACCCCCGGGACAGGGGAACTATGGCTACACCTTC; cdr3_aa: CASSPAPPGQGNYGYTF
v_call: TRBV29-1; clone_size: .; j_call: TRBJ2-5; d_call: TRBD1; cdr3_nt: TGCAGCGTTAGAGGGGGCACCGGTGAGACCCAGTACTTC; cdr3_aa: CSVRGGTGETQYF
v_call: TRBV9; clone_size: .; j_call: TRBJ1-1; d_call: TRBD1; cdr3_nt: TGTGCCAGCAGCGTAAGTGACAGGGGCAACACTGAAGCTTTCTTT; cdr3_aa: CASSVSDRGNTEAFF
v_call: TRBV5-6; clone_size: .; j_call: TRBJ2-4; d_call: .; cdr3_nt: TGTGCCAGCAGCTTACCACCCAGAGGGCACAAAAACATTCAGTACTTC; cdr3_aa: CASSLPPRGHKNIQYF
v_call: TRBV7-8; clone_size: .; j_call: TRBJ2-5; d_call: .; cdr3_nt: TGTGCCAGCACCCCATTCGCCAGGCCGGGGGAGACCCAGTACTTC; cdr3_aa: CASTPFARPGETQYF
v_call: TRBV5-1; clone_size: .; j_call: TRBJ1-5; d_call: .; cdr3_nt: TGCGCCAGCAGCTTGGCCGGTCGACAGCCCCAGCATTTT; cdr3_aa: CASSLAGRQPQHF
v_call: TRBV19; clone_size: few; j_call: TRBJ1-2; d_call: .; cdr3_nt: TGTGCCAGTAGTGGGCCTAACTATGGCTACACCTTC; cdr3_aa: CASSGPNYGYTF
v_call: TRBV27; clone_size: once; j_call: TRBJ1-2; d_call: .; cdr3_nt: TGTGCCAGCAGACCACAGGGAAACTATGGCTACACCTTC; cdr3_aa: CASRPQGNYGYTF
v_call: TRBV29-1; clone_size: .; j_call: TRBJ1-4; d_call: TRBD1; cdr3_nt: TGCAGCGTTGGGGCAGGGGGCGGGAGTGAAAAACTGTTTTTT; cdr3_aa: CSVGAGGGSEKLFF
v_call: TRBV4-2; clone_size: .; j_call: TRBJ2-5; d_call: .; cdr3_nt: TGTGCCAGCAGCCAAGGGGCAGCCCAGCAAGAGACCCAGTACTTC; cdr3_aa: CASSQGAAQQETQYF
v_call: TRBV7-9; clone_size: few; j_call: TRBJ2-1; d_call: TRBD2; cdr3_nt: TGTGCCAGCAGCTGGGGAAGCGGGGGGGCAAGTGAGCAGTTCTTC; cdr3_aa: CASSWGSGGASEQFF
v_call: TRBV7-9; clone_size: few; j_call: TRBJ1-6; d_call: .; cdr3_nt: TGTGCCAGCAGCTTAGACAGGGACTCCTATAATTCACCCCTCCACTTT; cdr3_aa: CASSLDRDSYNSPLHF
v_call: TRBV7-6; clone_size: .; j_call: TRBJ2-3; d_call: TRBD2; cdr3_nt: TGTGCCAGCAGGGAATATAGCGGGGGGAAAGATACGCAGTATTTT; cdr3_aa: CASREYSGGKDTQYF
v_call: TRBV4-3; clone_size: .; j_call: TRBJ1-3; d_call: .; cdr3_nt: TGCGCCAGCAGCCAAGACCTCAGGGGACCTGGAAACACCATATATTTT; cdr3_aa: CASSQDLRGPGNTIYF
v_call: TRBV14; clone_size: few; j_call: TRBJ2-7; d_call: .; cdr3_nt: TGTGCCAGCAGCCCCCTCGGGGGATTCTCCTACGAGCAGTACTTC; cdr3_aa: CASSPLGGFSYEQYF
v_call: TRBV2; clone_size: few; j_call: TRBJ1-4; d_call: .; cdr3_nt: TGTGCCAGCACCTCCGGGGGAGCAACTAATGAAAAACTGTTTTTT; cdr3_aa: CASTSGGATNEKLFF
v_call: TRBV19; clone_size: .; j_call: TRBJ2-1; d_call: TRBD1; cdr3_nt: TGTGCCACCAAGTCCCGGGACAGGGAAAATGAGCAGTTCTTC; cdr3_aa: CATKSRDRENEQFF